Listed below are T cell receptor beta chains from one sample, sequenced in a study of response to subunit inactivated influenza vaccine. MiXCR, run by TCRdb on the RT-PCR reads, gives a single entry per CDR3 protein. The repertoire consists of 450,000 to 500,000 distinct CDR3 sequences, with approximately 9.9% occurring once and the leading ten covering more than 10%. Source: PBMCs from blood, taken 45 days after vaccination. The receptors shown here come from a man in his forties or fifties who received an inactivated influenza vaccine. Each CDR3 is given with its conserved first and last residue. The D gene is left open where the match is weak. Clone size, where shown, is once, few, many, or a class for clones that have expanded.

CDR3nt: TGTGCCAGCATCTCTAGCGCCGAATACTACGAGCAGTACTTC
CDR3aa: CASISSAEYYEQYF
d_gene: .
abundance: many
j_gene: TRBJ2-7
v_gene: TRBV25-1

CDR3nt: TGCGCCAGCGGAGGACAGGGACACAGCTCCTACAATGAGCAGTTCTTC
CDR3aa: CASGGQGHSSYNEQFF
d_gene: TRBD1
abundance: many
j_gene: TRBJ2-1
v_gene: TRBV5-1

CDR3nt: TGTGCCAGCAGCTTAGATTTGGGGGGCGGTGCGTCCTACTACGAGCAGTACTTC
CDR3aa: CASSLDLGGGASYYEQYF
d_gene: .
abundance: few
j_gene: TRBJ2-7
v_gene: TRBV11-2

CDR3nt: TGTGCCAGCAGTTACTCCCCGGGACAGGGGGCGTCTGGGGCCAACGTCCTGACTTTC
CDR3aa: CASSYSPGQGASGANVLTF
d_gene: TRBD1
abundance: .
j_gene: TRBJ2-6
v_gene: TRBV6-2/TRBV6-3

CDR3nt: TGTGCCAGCAGTTATCTACAGGGGCCGGGCAATCAGCCCCAGCATTTT
CDR3aa: CASSYLQGPGNQPQHF
d_gene: TRBD1
abundance: many
j_gene: TRBJ1-5
v_gene: TRBV6-2/TRBV6-3

CDR3nt: TGCAGTGCTCTCGACCCTTCCCGAGGGCGGTTCTTC
CDR3aa: CSALDPSRGRFF
d_gene: .
abundance: many
j_gene: TRBJ2-1
v_gene: TRBV20-1

CDR3nt: TGTGCCAGCAGTTACTCGACGGCCCCGGACACTGAAGCTTTCTTT
CDR3aa: CASSYSTAPDTEAFF
d_gene: .
abundance: .
j_gene: TRBJ1-1
v_gene: TRBV6-5

CDR3nt: TGTGCCAGCAGCCCACGGACTAGCGGGAGGAGGGGGGATACGCAGTATTTT
CDR3aa: CASSPRTSGRRGDTQYF
d_gene: TRBD2
abundance: many
j_gene: TRBJ2-3
v_gene: TRBV7-2

CDR3nt: TGTGCCAGCAGTATCGGGGGGGGCGTGAACGGCTACACCTTC
CDR3aa: CASSIGGGVNGYTF
d_gene: .
abundance: .
j_gene: TRBJ1-2
v_gene: TRBV6-1

CDR3nt: TGTGCCAGCAGCCCATTTGGTAGAGCCTACGAGCAGTACTTC
CDR3aa: CASSPFGRAYEQYF
d_gene: .
abundance: many
j_gene: TRBJ2-7
v_gene: TRBV5-6

CDR3nt: TGTGCCAGCAGCTTATATAGGGACAGGGGAGGAAAGACCCAGTACTTC
CDR3aa: CASSLYRDRGGKTQYF
d_gene: TRBD1
abundance: many
j_gene: TRBJ2-5
v_gene: TRBV7-8

CDR3nt: TGCAGTGCAGTCCCTTTCCGGGACACACGCAATCAGCCCCAGCATTTT
CDR3aa: CSAVPFRDTRNQPQHF
d_gene: .
abundance: .
j_gene: TRBJ1-5
v_gene: TRBV20-1

CDR3nt: TGCAGTGGACCAGGCCACCTCCCTAACTATGGCTACACCTTC
CDR3aa: CSGPGHLPNYGYTF
d_gene: .
abundance: .
j_gene: TRBJ1-2
v_gene: TRBV20-1

CDR3nt: TGTGCCAGCAGTACAAACAGGGGGCGGATCCAAGAGACCCAGTACTTC
CDR3aa: CASSTNRGRIQETQYF
d_gene: TRBD1
abundance: .
j_gene: TRBJ2-5
v_gene: TRBV12-3/TRBV12-4

CDR3nt: TGTGCCAGCAGGCTAGCGGGAGGGGCCTACGAGCAGTACTTC
CDR3aa: CASRLAGGAYEQYF
d_gene: TRBD2
abundance: .
j_gene: TRBJ2-7
v_gene: TRBV28

CDR3nt: TGCAGCGTGTGGACAGCGACTAGCGACGGCACCGGGGAGCTGTTTTTT
CDR3aa: CSVWTATSDGTGELFF
d_gene: TRBD2
abundance: few
j_gene: TRBJ2-2
v_gene: TRBV29-1

CDR3nt: TGTGCCACCAGCAGAGCTGAACAGACCCAGTACTTC
CDR3aa: CATSRAEQTQYF
d_gene: .
abundance: .
j_gene: TRBJ2-5
v_gene: TRBV15

CDR3nt: TGTGCCAGCAACACACCCCCACAGAACACTGAAGCTTTCTTT
CDR3aa: CASNTPPQNTEAFF
d_gene: .
abundance: many
j_gene: TRBJ1-1
v_gene: TRBV12-3/TRBV12-4

CDR3nt: TGTGCCAGCTCGGTCCGGGCCAAGGACACTGAAGCTTTCTTT
CDR3aa: CASSVRAKDTEAFF
d_gene: .
abundance: few
j_gene: TRBJ1-1
v_gene: TRBV6-1

CDR3nt: TGTGCCAGCAGCCCGGGTGGTAATGAGCAGTTCTTC
CDR3aa: CASSPGGNEQFF
d_gene: .
abundance: many
j_gene: TRBJ2-1
v_gene: TRBV18

CDR3nt: TGCAGCGGCTTAGGACAGGGAGGCGCTGGCTACACCTTC
CDR3aa: CSGLGQGGAGYTF
d_gene: TRBD1
abundance: many
j_gene: TRBJ1-2
v_gene: TRBV29-1

CDR3nt: TGCAGTGCTAGAGACGCGGGACCCCGGGGGGGTTTCGAGCAGTACTTC
CDR3aa: CSARDAGPRGGFEQYF
d_gene: TRBD2
abundance: few
j_gene: TRBJ2-7
v_gene: TRBV20-1

CDR3nt: TGCGCCAGCAGCCAAGATATGTGGCGGGCGTCCTACAATGAGCAGTTCTTC
CDR3aa: CASSQDMWRASYNEQFF
d_gene: .
abundance: few
j_gene: TRBJ2-1
v_gene: TRBV4-3

CDR3nt: TGTGCCACCCGACGTACGAACACCGGGGAGCTGTTTTTT
CDR3aa: CATRRTNTGELFF
d_gene: .
abundance: many
j_gene: TRBJ2-2
v_gene: TRBV28

CDR3nt: TGTGCCAGCGGGACAGAGAGGAAAAACATTCAGTACTTC
CDR3aa: CASGTERKNIQYF
d_gene: TRBD1
abundance: few
j_gene: TRBJ2-4
v_gene: TRBV2

CDR3nt: TGCAGTGCTAGTCAACTCGCTAGCGGCCTGTACCAAGAGACCCAGTACTTC
CDR3aa: CSASQLASGLYQETQYF
d_gene: TRBD2
abundance: .
j_gene: TRBJ2-5
v_gene: TRBV20-1

CDR3nt: TGTGCCAGCAGCTTAAAACGGTACCGGGACCCCCTCTGGGAGCAGTTCTTC
CDR3aa: CASSLKRYRDPLWEQFF
d_gene: .
abundance: few
j_gene: TRBJ2-1
v_gene: TRBV7-9

CDR3nt: TGTGCCAGCAGTTACCAGGGGGAAGAGACCCAGTACTTC
CDR3aa: CASSYQGEETQYF
d_gene: TRBD1
abundance: few
j_gene: TRBJ2-5
v_gene: TRBV6-5

CDR3nt: TGCAGCGTTGCAGGGGAAAACACCGGGGAGCTGTTTTTT
CDR3aa: CSVAGENTGELFF
d_gene: .
abundance: few
j_gene: TRBJ2-2
v_gene: TRBV29-1

CDR3nt: TGCGCCAGCAGCGTACCGACAGGGAGAGAGACCCAGTACTTC
CDR3aa: CASSVPTGRETQYF
d_gene: TRBD1
abundance: once
j_gene: TRBJ2-5
v_gene: TRBV5-1

CDR3nt: TGTGCCAGCAGCCATGACAGGGCTAGTGAGCAGTTCTTC
CDR3aa: CASSHDRASEQFF
d_gene: TRBD1
abundance: .
j_gene: TRBJ2-1
v_gene: TRBV7-8

CDR3nt: TGTGCCATCAGTGAGAGGGGTCCGGGACAGGGCACCAATGAGCAGTTCTTC
CDR3aa: CAISERGPGQGTNEQFF
d_gene: TRBD1
abundance: few
j_gene: TRBJ2-1
v_gene: TRBV10-3

CDR3nt: TGTGCCATCAGTGGGTACACTGAAGCTTTCTTT
CDR3aa: CAISGYTEAFF
d_gene: .
abundance: .
j_gene: TRBJ1-1
v_gene: TRBV6-1

CDR3nt: TGTGCCAGCAGCAAACCCCAGTTAGCCAAAAACATTCAGTACTTC
CDR3aa: CASSKPQLAKNIQYF
d_gene: .
abundance: .
j_gene: TRBJ2-4
v_gene: TRBV21-1

CDR3nt: TGCAGTGCTCCCGGGGTAGCGGGAGGAGTAGGCGAGCAGTACTTC
CDR3aa: CSAPGVAGGVGEQYF
d_gene: TRBD2
abundance: .
j_gene: TRBJ2-7
v_gene: TRBV20-1

CDR3nt: TGTGCCAGCAGCTTACAGGGGAGCTCTGGGGCCAACGTCCTGACTTTC
CDR3aa: CASSLQGSSGANVLTF
d_gene: .
abundance: .
j_gene: TRBJ2-6
v_gene: TRBV7-2